The 3 T cell receptor beta chains reported below all come from one sample, sequenced in a study of blood T cell repertoires in COVID-19. TCRdb's table, derived via immunoSEQ multiplex PCR, lists solely in-frame clones and lacks some. The table includes about 99,000 clones, over 80% detected once. Specimen: peripheral blood. All receptors come from a man aged 50 to 59 with acute or convalescent COVID-19.

This chain links TRBV5-5 with TRBJ2-7; maybe TRBD1 (6 bases). Germline lookup yields CDR1 SGHKS and CDR2 YYEKEE (reference sequence). The CDR3 is 16 amino acids. Trimming pared 3 bases from V and 3 bases from J, leaving 19 bases between. The CDR3 bases are TGTGCCAGCAGCTGGGGCCCGGACAGATCCCACTACGAGCAGTACTTC. Amino acid sequence: CASSWGPDRSHYEQYF.

The chain is built from TRBV27 and TRBJ2-2; TRBD2 matches at 12 bases. V was clipped by 3 bases and J by 6 bases; unmatched bases: 8. The CDR3 runs to 17 residues. Per germline, CDR1 MNHEY and CDR2 SMNVEV (reference sequence). The DNA of the CDR3 is TGTGCCAGCAGTTTTTTCGGGACTAGCGGGTTCTCCGGGGAGCTGTTTTTT. This translates into CASSFFGTSGFSGELFF.

The gene calls are TRBV7-2 and TRBJ1-1; D gene uncertain. Germline CDR1 is SGHTA and CDR2 is FQGNSA. V lost 2 bases, J lost 1 base, and 5 bases lay in between. The CDR3 sequence is 13 residues long. The CDR3 nucleotides read TGTGCCAGCAGCTTACGGGAGAACACTGAAGCTTTCTTT. Translated, it gives CASSLRENTEAFF. Full variable domain (remainder filled in from reference TRBV7-2 and TRBJ1-1): GAGVSQSPSNKVTEKGKDVELRCDPISGHTALYWYRQSLGQGLEFLIYFQGNSAPDKSGLPSDRFSAERTGGSVSTLTIQRTQQEDSAVYLCASSLRENTEAFFGQGTRLTVV.